This is a list of T cell receptor beta chains from one sample in a study of blood T cell repertoires in COVID-19. Produced via immunoSEQ multiplex PCR; TCRdb's table is partial and in-frame only. This sample has a few hundred thousand clones, with around 90% found just once. The sample was peripheral blood. These receptors all stem from a woman between 70 and 85 years old with active or convalescent COVID-19. CDR3s include the opening cysteine and the closing phenylalanine or tryptophan. The size of a clone is reported for some rows only, either as once, few or many, or as a class for expanded clones.

V gene,clone size,CDR3 protein
TRBV29-1,NA,CSVGRGQRNTEAFF
TRBV29-1,few,CSVRQDGYEQYF
TRBV9,NA,CASSQDGAPSAYEQYF
TRBV10-3,NA,CAISPGVGQPQHF
TRBV6-5,NA,CASSYRRGNTEAFF
TRBV6-5,NA,CASSSSTGVTNQPQHF
TRBV9,NA,CASSVGGQGNTEAFF
TRBV28,NA,CASRPSGNNEKLFF
TRBV10-3,NA,CAIGESSYEQYF
TRBV12-3/TRBV12-4,NA,CASSQTDNQPQHF
TRBV19,NA,CASRPTGTGANVLTF
TRBV4-1,once,CASSFDRDWRRHTEAFF
TRBV7-2,NA,CASSLGQGARGGQPQHF
TRBV30,once,CAWSRTSGPYEQYF
TRBV5-1,NA,CASSPRGLRTEAFF
TRBV9,NA,CASSAVLSGGAGTQYF
TRBV10-3,NA,CAIAGGKNTEAFF
TRBV4-2,once,CASSQTDILGEQYF
TRBV12-3/TRBV12-4,NA,CASRPGGAGELFF
TRBV28,NA,CASISGGQGYGYTF
TRBV18,NA,CASSPLGGSATEAFF
TRBV5-1,NA,CASSSRGGDEKLFF
TRBV19,NA,CASGAGDTQYF
TRBV21-1,NA,CASSGRQGPVSGANVLTF
TRBV6-4,once,CASSVVADTDTQYF
TRBV18,NA,CASSPAGTPDNEQFF
TRBV19,NA,CASNPGQTNSPLHF